The 10 T cell receptor beta chains reported below all come from one sample, sequenced in a study of blood T cell repertoires in COVID-19. Only in-frame clones appear in the TCRdb table, and some are missing; sequencing was by immunoSEQ multiplex PCR. The sample records roughly 320,000 clones, more than 85% being singletons. The sample was peripheral blood. These receptors came from a man aged 70 or older with acute or convalescent COVID-19.

The chain employs TRBV19 and TRBJ2-2; 13 bases match TRBD2. The CDR3 length is 18 residues. J was trimmed by 2 bases and V by 2 bases; bases with no gene match: 5. From germline, CDR1 is LNHDA and CDR2 SQIVND (reference sequence). The DNA of the CDR3 is TGTGCCAGTAGTATAATGGGACTAGCGGGAACTAACACCGGGGAGCTGTTTTTT. Protein: CASSIMGLAGTNTGELFF.

The rearrangement joins TRBV24-1 to TRBJ2-7; 8 bases fit TRBD1. The CDR3 has 15 residues. Germline CDR1 and CDR2: KGHDR and SFDVKD. V gave up 3 bases and J gave up 7 bases; unmatched junction bases: 10. Here the CDR3 DNA reads TGTGCCACCAGTGATCCGGCGGACAGGGCCCAGGAGCAGTACTTC. Protein sequence: CATSDPADRAQEQYF.

The CDR3 loop is CASSLLGVRETQYF. The CDR3 bases are TGTGCCAGCAGCTTATTAGGGGTACGAGAGACCCAGTACTTC. V gene TRBV11-2 combines with J gene TRBJ2-5; D might be TRBD1 (5 bases). Trimming cost V 2 bases and J 4 bases, with 11 bases left between them. Germline loops: CDR1 SGHAT, CDR2 FQNNGV. The CDR3 covers 14 residues.

This clone turned up a few times. The V call is TRBV10-3, the J call TRBJ1-2; tentatively, D is TRBD1 (5 bases). The germline CDR1 and CDR2 sequences are ENHRY and SYGVKD. V shed 2 bases and J shed 4 bases, with 11 bases lying between them. The CDR3 is 14 amino acids. The CDR3 sequence is CAISERGEGYGYTF. The CDR3 DNA follows: TGTGCCATCAGTGAGAGAGGGGAGGGCTATGGCTACACCTTC.

The chain has TRBV27 and TRBJ1-1; 9 bases fit TRBD1. The CDR3 is 17 residues long. Germline V gene sequence: CDR1 MNHEY, CDR2 SMNVEV (reference sequence). V was pared by 0 bases and J by 5 bases, with 10 bases of the junction left unmatched. The CDR3 spells CASSLSGTGSSRTEAFF. As DNA, the CDR3 is TGTGCCAGCAGTTTATCCGGGACAGGGTCCTCCAGGACTGAAGCTTTCTTT.

This chain uses TRBV21-1 with TRBJ2-5; the D call of TRBD1 is as the table states it, not checked on the DNA. TRBV21-1 is a documented pseudogene. The CDR3 totals 17 residues. CDR3 residues: CASSRTDRGLYQETQYF. CDR3 DNA sequence: TGTGCCAGCAGCAGGACAGACAGGGGCCTTTACCAAGAGACCCAGTACTTC.

This clone was recorded once. This chain connects TRBV28 to TRBJ1-1; the match to TRBD1 covers 7 bases. Unmatched junction bases numbered 7, after V lost 6 bases and J lost 3 bases. Germline lookup yields CDR1 MDHEN and CDR2 SYDVKM. The CDR3 length is 14 residues. This CDR3 is CASSLLGQDTEAFF. The CDR3 DNA is TGTGCCAGCAGCCTACTTGGACAGGACACTGAAGCTTTCTTT. The full variable domain, in which reference TRBV28 and TRBJ1-1 provide the parts outside the CDR3, is DVKVTQSSRYLVKRTGEKVFLECVQDMDHENMFWYRQDPGLGLRLIYFSYDVKMKEKGDIPEGYSVSREKKERFSLILESASTNQTSMYLCASSLLGQDTEAFFGQGTRLTVV.

The chain is built from TRBV2 and TRBJ2-7; 9 positions match TRBD1. J gave up 0 bases and V 7 bases, and 4 bases lay outside the gene matches. The CDR3 is 14 amino acids. Germline CDR1 reads SNHLY; CDR2 reads FYNNEI. The CDR3 DNA is TGTGCCAGCACTCCGGGACAGGGCTCCTACGAGCAGTACTTC. Translated, it gives CASTPGQGSYEQYF.

This rearrangement joins TRBV5-5 to TRBJ1-2; tentatively, D is TRBD1 (6 bases). V lost 4 bases and J 4 bases, leaving 17 bases between the germline ends. CDR3 length: 15 residues. Germline V lookup: CDR1 SGHKS, CDR2 YYEKEE (reference sequence). This CDR3 is CASSPSRDIFYGYTF. CDR3 nucleotides: TGTGCCAGCAGCCCGTCCCGGGACATCTTCTATGGCTACACCTTC.

The rearrangement links TRBV7-3 to TRBJ2-1; D not resolved. The germline V and J ends were trimmed by 0 bases and 8 bases, with 8 bases remaining between them. The CDR3 runs 13 residues. Per germline, CDR1 SGHTA and CDR2 FQGTGA. The CDR3 nucleotides are TGTGCCAGCAGCTTAACTAGCTTCCATGAGCAGTTCTTC. It encodes CASSLTSFHEQFF.